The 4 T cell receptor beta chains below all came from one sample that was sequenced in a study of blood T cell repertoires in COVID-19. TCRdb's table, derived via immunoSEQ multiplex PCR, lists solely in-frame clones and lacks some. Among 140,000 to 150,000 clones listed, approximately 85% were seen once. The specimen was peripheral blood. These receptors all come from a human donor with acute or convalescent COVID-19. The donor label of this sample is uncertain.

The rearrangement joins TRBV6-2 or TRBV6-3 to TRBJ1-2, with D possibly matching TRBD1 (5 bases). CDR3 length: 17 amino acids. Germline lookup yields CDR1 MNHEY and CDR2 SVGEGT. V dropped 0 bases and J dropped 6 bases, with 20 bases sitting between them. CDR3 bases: TGTGCCAGCAGTTACTCTGCTCAGCGCCAGACAGTAAATGGCTACACCTTC. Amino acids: CASSYSAQRQTVNGYTF.

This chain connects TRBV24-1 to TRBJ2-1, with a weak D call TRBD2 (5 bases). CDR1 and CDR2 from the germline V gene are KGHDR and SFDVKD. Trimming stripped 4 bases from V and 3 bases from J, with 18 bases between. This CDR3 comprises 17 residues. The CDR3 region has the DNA TGTGCCACCAGTGACCCCAGCGTAGGGAGTCACTACAATGAGCAGTTCTTC. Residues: CATSDPSVGSHYNEQFF.

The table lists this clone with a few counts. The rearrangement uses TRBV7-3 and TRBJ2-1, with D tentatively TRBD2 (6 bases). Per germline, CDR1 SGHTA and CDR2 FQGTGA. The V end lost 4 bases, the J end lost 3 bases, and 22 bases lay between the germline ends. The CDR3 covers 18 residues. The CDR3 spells CASSSSGTGVDLYNEQFF. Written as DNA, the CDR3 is TGTGCCAGCAGCTCATCGGGGACGGGAGTCGACCTCTACAATGAGCAGTTCTTC.

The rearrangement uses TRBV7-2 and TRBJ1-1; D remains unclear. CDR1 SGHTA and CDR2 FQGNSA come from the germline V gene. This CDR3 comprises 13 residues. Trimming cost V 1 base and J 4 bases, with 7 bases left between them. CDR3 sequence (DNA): TGTGCCAGCAGCTTAGTGGGCAGCACTGAAGCTTTCTTT. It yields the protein CASSLVGSTEAFF.